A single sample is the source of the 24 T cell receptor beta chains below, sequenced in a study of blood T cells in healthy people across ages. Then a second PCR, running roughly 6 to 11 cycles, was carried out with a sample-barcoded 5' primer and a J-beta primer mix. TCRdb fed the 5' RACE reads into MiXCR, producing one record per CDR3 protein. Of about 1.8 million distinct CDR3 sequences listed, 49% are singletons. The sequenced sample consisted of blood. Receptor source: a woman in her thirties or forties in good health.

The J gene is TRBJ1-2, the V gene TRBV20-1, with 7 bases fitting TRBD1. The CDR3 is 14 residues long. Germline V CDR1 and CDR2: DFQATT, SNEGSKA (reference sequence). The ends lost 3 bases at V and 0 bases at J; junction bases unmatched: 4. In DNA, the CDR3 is TGCAGTGCTAGTGGGGGACAGACTAACTATGGCTACACCTTC. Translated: CSASGGQTNYGYTF.

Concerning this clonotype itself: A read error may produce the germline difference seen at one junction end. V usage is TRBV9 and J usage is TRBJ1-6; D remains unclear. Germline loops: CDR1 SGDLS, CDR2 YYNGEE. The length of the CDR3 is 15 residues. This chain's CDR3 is CASSVGEFGNSPPHF. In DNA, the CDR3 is TGTGCCAGCAGCGTAGGGGAGTTCGGGAATTCACCCCCCCACTTT.

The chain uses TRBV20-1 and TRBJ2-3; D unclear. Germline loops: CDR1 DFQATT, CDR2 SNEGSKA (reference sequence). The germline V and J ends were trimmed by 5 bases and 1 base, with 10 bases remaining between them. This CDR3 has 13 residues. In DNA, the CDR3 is TGCAGTGCTGGCGAGACTGGCACAGATACGCAGTATTTT. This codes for CSAGETGTDTQYF.

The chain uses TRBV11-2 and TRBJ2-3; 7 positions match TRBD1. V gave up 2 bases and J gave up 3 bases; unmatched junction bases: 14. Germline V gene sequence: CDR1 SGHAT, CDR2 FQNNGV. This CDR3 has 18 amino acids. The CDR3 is CASSLSRRQGKRTDTQYF. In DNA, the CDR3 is TGTGCCAGCAGCTTATCCCGGCGACAGGGTAAACGAACAGATACGCAGTATTTT.

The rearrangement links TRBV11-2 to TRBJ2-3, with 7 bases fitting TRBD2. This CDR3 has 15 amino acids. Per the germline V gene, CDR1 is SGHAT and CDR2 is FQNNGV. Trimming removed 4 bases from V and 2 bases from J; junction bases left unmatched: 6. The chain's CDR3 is CASSSRGEITDTQYF. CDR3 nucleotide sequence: TGTGCCAGCAGCTCCCGGGGGGAGATCACAGATACGCAGTATTTT. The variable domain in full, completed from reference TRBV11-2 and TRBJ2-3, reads EAGVAQSPRYKIIEKRQSVAFWCNPISGHATLYWYQQILGQGPKLLIQFQNNGVVDDSQLPKDRFSAERLKGVDSTLKIQPAKLEDSAVYLCASSSRGEITDTQYFGPGTRLTVL.

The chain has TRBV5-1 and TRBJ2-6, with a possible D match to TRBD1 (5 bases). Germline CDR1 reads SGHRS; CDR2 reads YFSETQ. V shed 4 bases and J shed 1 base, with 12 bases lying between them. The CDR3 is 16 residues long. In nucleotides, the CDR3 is TGCGCCAGCAGCGAATACCAGGGTTCTGGGGCCAACGTCCTGACTTTC. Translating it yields CASSEYQGSGANVLTF.

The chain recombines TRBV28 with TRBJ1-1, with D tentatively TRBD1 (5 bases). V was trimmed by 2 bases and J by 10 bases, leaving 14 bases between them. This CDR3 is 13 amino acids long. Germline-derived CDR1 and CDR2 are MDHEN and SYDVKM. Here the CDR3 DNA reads TGTGCCAGCAGTTTAGTCGGGACCTTCGGAGCTTTCTTT. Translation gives CASSLVGTFGAFF.

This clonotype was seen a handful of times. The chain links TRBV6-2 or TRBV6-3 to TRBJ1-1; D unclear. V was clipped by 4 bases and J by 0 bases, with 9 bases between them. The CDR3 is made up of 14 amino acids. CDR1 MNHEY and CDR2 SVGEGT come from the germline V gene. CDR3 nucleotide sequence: TGTGCCAGCAGTTGGACGGGGATGAACACTGAAGCTTTCTTT. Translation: CASSWTGMNTEAFF.

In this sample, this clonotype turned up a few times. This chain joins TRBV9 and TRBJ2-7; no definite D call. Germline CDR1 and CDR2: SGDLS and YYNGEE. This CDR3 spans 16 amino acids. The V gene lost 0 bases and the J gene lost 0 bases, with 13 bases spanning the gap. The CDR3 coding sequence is TGTGCCAGCAGCGTAGGGGCAGGAAGGAGCTCCTACGAGCAGTACTTC. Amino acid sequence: CASSVGAGRSSYEQYF.

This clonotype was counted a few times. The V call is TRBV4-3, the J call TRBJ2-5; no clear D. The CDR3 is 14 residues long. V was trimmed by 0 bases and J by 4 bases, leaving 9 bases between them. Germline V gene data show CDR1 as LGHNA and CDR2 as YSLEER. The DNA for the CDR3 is TGCGCCAGCAGCCAAGAACTACAGAGAGAGACCCAGTACTTC. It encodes CASSQELQRETQYF.

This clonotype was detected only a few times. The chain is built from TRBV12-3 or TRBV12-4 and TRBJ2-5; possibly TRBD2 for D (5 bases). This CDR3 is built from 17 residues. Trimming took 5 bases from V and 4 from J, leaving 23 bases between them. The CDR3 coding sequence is TGTGCCAGCAGTACAAGCGACGGACTTCTTGAGGGAGAGACCCAGTACTTC. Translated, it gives CASSTSDGLLEGETQYF.

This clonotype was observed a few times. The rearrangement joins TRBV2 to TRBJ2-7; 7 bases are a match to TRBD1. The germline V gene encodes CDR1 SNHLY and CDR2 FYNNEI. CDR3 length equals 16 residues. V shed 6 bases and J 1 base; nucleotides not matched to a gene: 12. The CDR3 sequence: CASRSRTGYSSYEQYF. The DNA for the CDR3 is TGTGCCAGCAGAAGCCGGACAGGCTACTCTTCCTACGAGCAGTACTTC.

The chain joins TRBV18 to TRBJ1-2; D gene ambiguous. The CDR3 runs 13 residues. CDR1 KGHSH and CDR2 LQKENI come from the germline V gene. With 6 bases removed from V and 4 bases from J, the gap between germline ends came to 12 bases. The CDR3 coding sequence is TGTGCCAGCTCTGAAAACGCGGCCTATGGCTACACCTTC. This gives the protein CASSENAAYGYTF.

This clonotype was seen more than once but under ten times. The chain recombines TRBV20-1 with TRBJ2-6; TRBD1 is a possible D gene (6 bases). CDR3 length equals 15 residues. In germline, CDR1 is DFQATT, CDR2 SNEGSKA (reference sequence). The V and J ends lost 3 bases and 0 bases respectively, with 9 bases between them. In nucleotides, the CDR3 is TGCAGTGCTAGCAGGACAGCCTCTGGGGCCAACGTCCTGACTTTC. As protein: CSASRTASGANVLTF.

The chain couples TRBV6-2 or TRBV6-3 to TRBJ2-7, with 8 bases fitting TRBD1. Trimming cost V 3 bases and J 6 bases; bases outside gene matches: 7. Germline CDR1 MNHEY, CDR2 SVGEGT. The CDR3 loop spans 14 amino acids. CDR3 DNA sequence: TGTGCCAGCAGTTATACGCAGGGGGCCTCCGAGCAGTACTTC. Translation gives CASSYTQGASEQYF.

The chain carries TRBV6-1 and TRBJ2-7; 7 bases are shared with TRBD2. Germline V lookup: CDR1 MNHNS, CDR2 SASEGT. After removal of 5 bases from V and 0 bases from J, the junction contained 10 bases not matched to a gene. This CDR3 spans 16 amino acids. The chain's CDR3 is CASSNRGSGYSYEQYF. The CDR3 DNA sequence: TGTGCCAGCAGTAACCGGGGTAGCGGGTACTCCTACGAGCAGTACTTC.

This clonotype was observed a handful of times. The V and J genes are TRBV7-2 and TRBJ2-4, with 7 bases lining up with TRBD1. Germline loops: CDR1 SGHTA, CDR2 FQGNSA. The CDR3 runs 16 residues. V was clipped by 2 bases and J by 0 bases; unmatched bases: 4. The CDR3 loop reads CASSLNSGGAKNIQYF. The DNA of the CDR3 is TGTGCCAGCAGCTTAAATTCAGGGGGAGCCAAAAACATTCAGTACTTC.

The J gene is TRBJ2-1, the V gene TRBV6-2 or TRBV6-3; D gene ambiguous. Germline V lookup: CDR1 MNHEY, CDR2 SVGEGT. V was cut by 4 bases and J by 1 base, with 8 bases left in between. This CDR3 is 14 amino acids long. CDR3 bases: TGTGCCAGCAGTTCCCTCAGATCCTACAATGAGCAGTTCTTC. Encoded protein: CASSSLRSYNEQFF.

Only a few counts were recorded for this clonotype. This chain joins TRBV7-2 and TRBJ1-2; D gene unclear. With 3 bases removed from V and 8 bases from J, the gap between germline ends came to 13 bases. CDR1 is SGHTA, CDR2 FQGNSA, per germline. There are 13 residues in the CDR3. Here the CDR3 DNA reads TGTGCCAGCAGCTTTCCGACATCGTCCGGCTACACCTTC. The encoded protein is CASSFPTSSGYTF.

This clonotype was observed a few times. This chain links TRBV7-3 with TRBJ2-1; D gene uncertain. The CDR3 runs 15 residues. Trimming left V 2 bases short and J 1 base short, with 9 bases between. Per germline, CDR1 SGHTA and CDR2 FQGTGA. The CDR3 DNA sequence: TGTGCCAGCAGCTTACCCGACCGATCCTACAATGAGCAGTTCTTC. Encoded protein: CASSLPDRSYNEQFF.

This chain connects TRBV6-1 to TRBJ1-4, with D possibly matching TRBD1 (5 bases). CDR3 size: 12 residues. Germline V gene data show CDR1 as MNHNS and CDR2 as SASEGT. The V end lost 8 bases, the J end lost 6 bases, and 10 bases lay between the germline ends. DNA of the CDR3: TGTGCCAGCGGCGGCAGGGATGAAAAACTGTTTTTT. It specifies CASGGRDEKLFF.

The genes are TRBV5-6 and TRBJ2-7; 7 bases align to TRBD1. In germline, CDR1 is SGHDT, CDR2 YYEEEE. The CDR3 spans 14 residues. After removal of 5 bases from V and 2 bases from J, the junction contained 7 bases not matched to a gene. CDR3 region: CASSKQGIPYEQYF. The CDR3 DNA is TGTGCCAGCAGTAAACAGGGGATTCCCTACGAGCAGTACTTC.

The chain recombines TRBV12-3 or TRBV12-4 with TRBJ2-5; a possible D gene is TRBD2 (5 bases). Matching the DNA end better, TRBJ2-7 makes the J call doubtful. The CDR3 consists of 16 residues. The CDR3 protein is CASSLAGPGSRYEQYF. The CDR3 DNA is TGTGCCAGCAGCTTGGCGGGCCCCGGGTCACGATACGAGCAGTACTTC.

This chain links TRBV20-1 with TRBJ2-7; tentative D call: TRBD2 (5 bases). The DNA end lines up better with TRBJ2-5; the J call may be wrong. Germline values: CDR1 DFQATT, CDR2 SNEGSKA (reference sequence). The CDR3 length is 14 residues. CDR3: CSASAAGFQETQYF. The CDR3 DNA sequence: TGCAGTGCTAGCGCCGCGGGTTTTCAAGAGACCCAGTACTTC.